What follows is one T cell receptor beta chain and its context. Its target is unknown. The CDR3 runs 17 residues. Germline lookup yields CDR1 SNHLY and CDR2 FYNNEI. Trimming stripped 7 bases from V and 0 bases from J, with 16 bases between. These data belong to a study of T cell responses to AZD1222 COVID-19 vaccine. Here immunoSEQ multiplex PCR was the method, and the copy in TCRdb shows in-frame clones only, minus some. This table has around 99,000 clones, roughly 87% appearing once. Findings and caveats of the study: Spike-specific TCR breadth and depth went up after people got two AZD1222 doses. Among spike-specific TCRs, nearly half reportedly target unmutated variant regions. Among the donors, most were white British and more were female, and clonal diversity was possibly underestimated.

The material sequenced was peripheral blood, taken on day 0 of MenACWY control vaccination. This TCR was recovered from an adult in good health. The chain couples TRBV2 to TRBJ2-6; a weak D match, TRBD2 (7 bases). CDR3 protein: CASNRASGPSGANVLTF. CDR3 nucleotides: TGTGCCAGCAACAGGGCTAGCGGACCCTCTGGGGCCAACGTCCTGACTTTC.